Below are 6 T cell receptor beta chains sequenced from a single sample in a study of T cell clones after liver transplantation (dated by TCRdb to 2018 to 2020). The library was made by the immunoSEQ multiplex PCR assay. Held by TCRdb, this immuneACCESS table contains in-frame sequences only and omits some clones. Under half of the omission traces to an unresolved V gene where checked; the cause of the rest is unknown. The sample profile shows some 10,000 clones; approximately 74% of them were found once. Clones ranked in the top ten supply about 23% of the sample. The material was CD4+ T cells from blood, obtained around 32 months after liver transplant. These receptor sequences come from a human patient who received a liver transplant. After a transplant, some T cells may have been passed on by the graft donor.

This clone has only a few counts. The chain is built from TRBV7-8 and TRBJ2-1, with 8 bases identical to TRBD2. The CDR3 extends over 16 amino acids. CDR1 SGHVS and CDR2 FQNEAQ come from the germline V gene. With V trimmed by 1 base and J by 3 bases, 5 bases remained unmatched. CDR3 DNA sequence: TGTGCCAGCAGCTTAGTGGGCGGGGGGTACTACAATGAGCAGTTCTTC. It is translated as CASSLVGGGYYNEQFF.

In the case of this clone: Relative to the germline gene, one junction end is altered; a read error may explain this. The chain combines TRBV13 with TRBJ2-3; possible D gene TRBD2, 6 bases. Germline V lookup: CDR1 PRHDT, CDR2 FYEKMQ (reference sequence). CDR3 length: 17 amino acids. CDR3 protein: CASSLGGVETYTDTQYF. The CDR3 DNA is TGTGCCAGCAGTTTAGGCGGGGTGGAAACTTACACAGATACGCAGTATTTT.

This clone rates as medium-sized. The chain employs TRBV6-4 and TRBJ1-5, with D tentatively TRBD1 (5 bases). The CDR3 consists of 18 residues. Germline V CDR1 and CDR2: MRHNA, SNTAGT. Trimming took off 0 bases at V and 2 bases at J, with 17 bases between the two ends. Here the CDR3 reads CASSDSAKGSEGNQPQHF. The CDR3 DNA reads TGTGCCAGCAGTGACTCGGCCAAGGGGAGTGAGGGCAATCAGCCCCAGCATTTT.

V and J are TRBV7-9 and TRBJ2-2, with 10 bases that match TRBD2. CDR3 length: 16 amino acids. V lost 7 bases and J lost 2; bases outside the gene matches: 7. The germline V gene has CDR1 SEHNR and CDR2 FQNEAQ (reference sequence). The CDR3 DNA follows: TGTGCCAGCATCCTTAGCGGGAGGTCTAACACCGGGGAGCTGTTTTTT. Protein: CASILSGRSNTGELFF.

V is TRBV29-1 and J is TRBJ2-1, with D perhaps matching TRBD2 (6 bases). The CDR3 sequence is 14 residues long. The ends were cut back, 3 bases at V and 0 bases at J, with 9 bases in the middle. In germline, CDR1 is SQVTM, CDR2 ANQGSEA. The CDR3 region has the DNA TGCAGCGTTGACGGGGAGGACTCCTACAATGAGCAGTTCTTC. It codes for CSVDGEDSYNEQFF.

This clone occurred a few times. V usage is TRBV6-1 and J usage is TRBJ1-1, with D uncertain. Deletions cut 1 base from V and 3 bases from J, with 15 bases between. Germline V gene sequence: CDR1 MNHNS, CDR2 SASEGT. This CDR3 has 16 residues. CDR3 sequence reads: CASSEDGSALDTEAFF. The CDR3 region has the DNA TGTGCCAGCAGTGAAGACGGCAGCGCCCTGGACACTGAAGCTTTCTTT.